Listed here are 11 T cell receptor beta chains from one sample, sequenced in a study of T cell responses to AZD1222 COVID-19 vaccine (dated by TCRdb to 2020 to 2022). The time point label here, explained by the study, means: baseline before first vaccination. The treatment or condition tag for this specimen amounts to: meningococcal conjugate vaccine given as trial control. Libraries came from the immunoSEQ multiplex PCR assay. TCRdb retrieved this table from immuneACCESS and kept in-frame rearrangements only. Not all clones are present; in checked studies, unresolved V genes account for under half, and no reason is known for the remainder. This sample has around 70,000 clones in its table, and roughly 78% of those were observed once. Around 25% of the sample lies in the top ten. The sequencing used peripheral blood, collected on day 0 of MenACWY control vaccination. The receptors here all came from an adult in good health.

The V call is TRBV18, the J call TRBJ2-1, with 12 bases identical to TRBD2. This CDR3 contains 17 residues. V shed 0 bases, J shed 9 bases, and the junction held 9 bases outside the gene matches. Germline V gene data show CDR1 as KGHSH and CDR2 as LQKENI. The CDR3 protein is CASSPPTSGGLGGEQFF. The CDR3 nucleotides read TGTGCCAGCTCACCACCGACTAGCGGGGGACTAGGTGGTGAGCAGTTCTTC.

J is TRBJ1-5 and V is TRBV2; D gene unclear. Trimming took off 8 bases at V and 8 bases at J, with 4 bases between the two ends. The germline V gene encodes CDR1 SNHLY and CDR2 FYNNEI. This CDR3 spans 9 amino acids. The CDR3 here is CASGEPQHF. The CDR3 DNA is TGTGCCAGCGGGGAGCCCCAGCATTTT.

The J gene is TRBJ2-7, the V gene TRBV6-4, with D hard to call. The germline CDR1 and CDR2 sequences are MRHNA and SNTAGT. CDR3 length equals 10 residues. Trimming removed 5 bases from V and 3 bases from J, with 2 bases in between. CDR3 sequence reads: CASSNYEQYF. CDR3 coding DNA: TGTGCCAGCAGTAACTACGAGCAGTACTTC.

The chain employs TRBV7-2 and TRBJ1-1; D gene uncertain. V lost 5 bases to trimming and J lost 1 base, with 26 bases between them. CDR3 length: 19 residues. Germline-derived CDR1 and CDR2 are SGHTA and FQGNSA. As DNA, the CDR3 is TGTGCCAGCAGCCTTCGACATCGTGGCCCGCGGGGTTGGAACACTGAAGCTTTCTTT. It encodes CASSLRHRGPRGWNTEAFF. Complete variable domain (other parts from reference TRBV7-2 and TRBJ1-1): GAGVSQSPSNKVTEKGKDVELRCDPISGHTALYWYRQSLGQGLEFLIYFQGNSAPDKSGLPSDRFSAERTGGSVSTLTIQRTQQEDSAVYLCASSLRHRGPRGWNTEAFFGQGTRLTVV.

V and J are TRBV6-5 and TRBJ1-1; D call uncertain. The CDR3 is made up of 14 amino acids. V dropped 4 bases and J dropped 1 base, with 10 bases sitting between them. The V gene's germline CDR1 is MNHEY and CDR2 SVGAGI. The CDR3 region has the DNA TGTGCCAGCAGTTTGGCCCGCCCGAACACTGAAGCTTTCTTT. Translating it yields CASSLARPNTEAFF.

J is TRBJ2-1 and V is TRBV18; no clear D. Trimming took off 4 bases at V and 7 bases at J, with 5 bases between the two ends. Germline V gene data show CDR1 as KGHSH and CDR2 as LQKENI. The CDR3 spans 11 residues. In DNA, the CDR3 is TGTGCCAGCTCACGGGGTAATGAGCAGTTCTTC. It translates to CASSRGNEQFF.

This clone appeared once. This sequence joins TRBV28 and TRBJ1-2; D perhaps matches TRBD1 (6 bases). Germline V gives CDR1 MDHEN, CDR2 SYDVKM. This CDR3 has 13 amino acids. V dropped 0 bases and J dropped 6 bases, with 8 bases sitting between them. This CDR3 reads CASSLWAGDGYTF. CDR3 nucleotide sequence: TGTGCCAGCAGTTTATGGGCAGGGGATGGCTACACCTTC.

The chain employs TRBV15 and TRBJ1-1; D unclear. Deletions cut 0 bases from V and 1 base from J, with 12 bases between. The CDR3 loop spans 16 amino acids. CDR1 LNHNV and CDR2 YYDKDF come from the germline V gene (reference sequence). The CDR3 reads CATSRDQGMGNTEAFF. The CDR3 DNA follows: TGTGCCACCAGCAGAGATCAAGGGATGGGGAACACTGAAGCTTTCTTT. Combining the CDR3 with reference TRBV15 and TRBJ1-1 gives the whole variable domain DAMVIQNPRYQVTQFGKPVTLSCSQTLNHNVMYWYQQKSSQAPKLLFHYYDKDFNNEADTPDNFQSRRPNTSFCFLDIRSPGLGDTAMYLCATSRDQGMGNTEAFFGQGTRLTVV.

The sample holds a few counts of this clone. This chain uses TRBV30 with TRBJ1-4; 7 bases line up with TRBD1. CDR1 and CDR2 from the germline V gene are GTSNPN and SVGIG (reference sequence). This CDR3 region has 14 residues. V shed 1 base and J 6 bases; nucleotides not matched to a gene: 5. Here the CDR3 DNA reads TGTGCCTGGAGTGAGGGGACAGTAGATGAAAAACTGTTTTTT. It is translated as CAWSEGTVDEKLFF.

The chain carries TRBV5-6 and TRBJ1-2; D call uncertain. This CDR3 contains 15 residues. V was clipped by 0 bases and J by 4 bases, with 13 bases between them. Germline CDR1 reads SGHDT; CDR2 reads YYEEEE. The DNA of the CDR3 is TGTGCCAGCAGCTTGGGAGGCTCTGGCGGCTATGGCTACACCTTC. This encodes CASSLGGSGGYGYTF.

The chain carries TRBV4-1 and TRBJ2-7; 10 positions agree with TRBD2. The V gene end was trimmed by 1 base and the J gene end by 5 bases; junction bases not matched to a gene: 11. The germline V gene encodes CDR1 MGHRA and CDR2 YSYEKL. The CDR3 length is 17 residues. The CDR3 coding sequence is TGCGCCAGCAGCCAAGGGCCCCTGTCTAGCGGGGGCCACGAGCAGTACTTC. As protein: CASSQGPLSSGGHEQYF.